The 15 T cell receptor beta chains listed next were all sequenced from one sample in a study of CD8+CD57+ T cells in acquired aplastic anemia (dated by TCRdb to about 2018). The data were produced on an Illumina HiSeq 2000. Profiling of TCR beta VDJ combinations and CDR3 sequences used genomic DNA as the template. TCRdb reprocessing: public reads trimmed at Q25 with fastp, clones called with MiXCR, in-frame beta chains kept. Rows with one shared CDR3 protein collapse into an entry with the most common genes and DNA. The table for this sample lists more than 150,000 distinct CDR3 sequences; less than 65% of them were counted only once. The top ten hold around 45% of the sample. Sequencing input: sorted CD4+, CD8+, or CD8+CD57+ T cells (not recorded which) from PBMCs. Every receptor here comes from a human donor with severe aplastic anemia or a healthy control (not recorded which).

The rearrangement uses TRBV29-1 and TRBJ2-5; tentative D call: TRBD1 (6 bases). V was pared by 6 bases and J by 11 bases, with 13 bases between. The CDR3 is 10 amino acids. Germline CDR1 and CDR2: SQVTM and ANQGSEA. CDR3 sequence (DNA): TGCAGCGTCCCCCCACAGGGACAGTACTTC. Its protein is CSVPPQGQYF.

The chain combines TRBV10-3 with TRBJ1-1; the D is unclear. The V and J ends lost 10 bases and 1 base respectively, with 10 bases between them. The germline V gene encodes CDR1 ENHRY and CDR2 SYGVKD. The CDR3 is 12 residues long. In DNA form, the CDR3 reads TGTGCCACCGGTATCAAGAACACTGAAGCTTTCTTT. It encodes CATGIKNTEAFF.

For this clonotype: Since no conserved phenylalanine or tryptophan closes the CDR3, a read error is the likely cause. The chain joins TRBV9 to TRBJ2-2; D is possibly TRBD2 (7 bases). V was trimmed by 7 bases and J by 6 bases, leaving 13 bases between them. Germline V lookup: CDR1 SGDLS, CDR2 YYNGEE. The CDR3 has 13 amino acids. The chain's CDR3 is CASHREGAGELFS. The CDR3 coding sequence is TGTGCCAGCCACAGGGAGGGGGCCGGGGAGCTGTTTTCT.

The CDR3 region has the DNA TGCAGCGCCCGAGGCACCAAACAGGAGACCCAGTACTTC. It yields the protein CSARGTKQETQYF. V usage is TRBV29-1 and J usage is TRBJ2-5; D remains unclear. CDR3 length equals 13 residues. V was pared by 7 bases and J by 5 bases, with 17 bases between. CDR1 is SQVTM and CDR2 is ANQGSEA in the germline V gene.

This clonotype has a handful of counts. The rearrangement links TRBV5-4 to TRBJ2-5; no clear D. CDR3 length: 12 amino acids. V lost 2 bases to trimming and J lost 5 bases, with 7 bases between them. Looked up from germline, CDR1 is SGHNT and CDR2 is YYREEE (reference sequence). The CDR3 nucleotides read TGTGCCAGCAGCTTAGATTCGGAGACCCAGTACTTC. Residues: CASSLDSETQYF.

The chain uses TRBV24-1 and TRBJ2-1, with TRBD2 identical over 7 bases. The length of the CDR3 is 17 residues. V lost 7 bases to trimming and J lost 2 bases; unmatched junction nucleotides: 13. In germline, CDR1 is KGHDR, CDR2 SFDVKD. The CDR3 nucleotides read TGTGCCACCAGCAACCATCGGGGGGTATGGACCTACAATGAGCAGTTCTTC. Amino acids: CATSNHRGVWTYNEQFF.

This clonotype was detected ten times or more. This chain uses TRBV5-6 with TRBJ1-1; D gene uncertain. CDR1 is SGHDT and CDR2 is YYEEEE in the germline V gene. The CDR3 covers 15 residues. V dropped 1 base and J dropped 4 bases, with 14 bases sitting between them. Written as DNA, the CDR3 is TGTGCCAGCAGCTTGCCACACGGGCGAGGCACTGAAGCTTTCTTT. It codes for CASSLPHGRGTEAFF.

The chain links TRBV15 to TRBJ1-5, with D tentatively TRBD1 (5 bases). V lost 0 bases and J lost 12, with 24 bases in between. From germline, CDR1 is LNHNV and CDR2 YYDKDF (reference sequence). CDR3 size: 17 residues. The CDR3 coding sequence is TGTGCCACCAGCAGAGATCTAGCGAAATCTGGGACTCTGGTCCAGCATTTT. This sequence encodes CATSRDLAKSGTLVQHF.

CDR3 in amino acids: CASSERGFSGNTIYF. In nucleotides, the CDR3 is TGTGCCAGCAGTGAGAGGGGGTTTTCTGGAAACACCATATATTTT. The V gene is TRBV25-1, the J gene TRBJ1-3, with D perhaps TRBD1 (6 bases). This CDR3 contains 15 residues. Trimming took off 3 bases at V and 1 base at J, with 10 bases between the two ends. Germline V CDR1 and CDR2: MGHDK, SYGVNS. The variable domain in full, completed from reference TRBV25-1 and TRBJ1-3, reads EADIYQTPRYLVIGTGKKITLECSQTMGHDKMYWYQQDPGMELHLIHYSYGVNSTEKGDLSSESTVSRIRTEHFPLTLESARPSHTSQYLCASSERGFSGNTIYFGEGSWLTVV.

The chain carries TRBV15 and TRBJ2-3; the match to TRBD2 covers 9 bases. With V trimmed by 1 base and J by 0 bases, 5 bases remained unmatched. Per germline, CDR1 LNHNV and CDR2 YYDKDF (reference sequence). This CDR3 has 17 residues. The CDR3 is CATSRGASGISTDTQYF. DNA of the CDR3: TGTGCCACCAGCAGAGGGGCTAGCGGGATTAGCACAGATACGCAGTATTTT.

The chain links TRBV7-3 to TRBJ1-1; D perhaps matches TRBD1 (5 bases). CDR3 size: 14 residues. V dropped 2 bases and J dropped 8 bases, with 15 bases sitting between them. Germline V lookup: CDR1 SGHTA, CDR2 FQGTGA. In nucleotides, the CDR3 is TGTGCCAGCAGCTTAGGTTTGCGCGGGGGAGAAGCTTTCTTT. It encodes CASSLGLRGGEAFF.

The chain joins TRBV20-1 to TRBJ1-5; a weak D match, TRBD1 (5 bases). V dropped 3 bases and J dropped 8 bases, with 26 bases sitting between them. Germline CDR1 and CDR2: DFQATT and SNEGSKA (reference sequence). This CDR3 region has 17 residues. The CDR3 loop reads CSASGYRASLRGEPQHF. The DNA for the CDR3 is TGCAGTGCTAGTGGTTACCGGGCCAGTCTTAGGGGTGAGCCCCAGCATTTT.

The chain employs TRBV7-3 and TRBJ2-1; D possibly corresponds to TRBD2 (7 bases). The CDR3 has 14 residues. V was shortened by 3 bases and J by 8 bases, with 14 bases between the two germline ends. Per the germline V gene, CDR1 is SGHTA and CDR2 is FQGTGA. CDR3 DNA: TGTGCCAGCAGCTTGGGGGGGGCCGGGTATGAGCAGTTCTTC. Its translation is CASSLGGAGYEQFF.

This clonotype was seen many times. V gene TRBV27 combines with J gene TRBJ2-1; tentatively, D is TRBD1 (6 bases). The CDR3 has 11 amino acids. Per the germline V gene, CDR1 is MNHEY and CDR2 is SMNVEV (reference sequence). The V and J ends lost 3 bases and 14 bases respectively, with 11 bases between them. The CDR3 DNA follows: TGTGCCAGCAGTTTTGGACAGTTAGAGTTCTTC. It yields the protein CASSFGQLEFF.

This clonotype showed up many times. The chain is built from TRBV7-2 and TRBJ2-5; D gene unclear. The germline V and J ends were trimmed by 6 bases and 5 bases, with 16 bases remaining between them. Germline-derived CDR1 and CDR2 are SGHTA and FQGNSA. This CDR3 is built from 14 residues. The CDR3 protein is CASRAMLGWETQYF. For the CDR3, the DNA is TGTGCCAGCAGGGCGATGCTAGGCTGGGAGACCCAGTACTTC.